A selection of T cell receptor beta chains follows, all from one sample in a study of neoadjuvant anti-PD-1 for oral cavity cancer. Sequencing used immunoSEQ multiplex PCR; TCRdb keeps in-frame clones, though not all of them. Of about 9,300 clones listed, 66% are singletons. The sample consisted of tumor tissue, taken before nivolumab (anti-PD-1) treatment. The source of these receptors is a person between 35 and 79 years old with oral cavity squamous cell carcinoma. Both conserved end residues are part of each CDR3. The D gene is left open where the match is weak. Expanded clones get a size class; other rows say once, few or many, or leave the size out.

j_gene	d_gene	v_gene	abundance	CDR3aa	CDR3nt
TRBJ1-5	TRBD1	TRBV19	few	CATDTGGPQHF	TGTGCCACCGATACAGGGGGGCCCCAGCATTTT
TRBJ2-5	TRBD2	TRBV29-1	-	CSLKREGLGTQYF	TGCAGCCTAAAACGGGAGGGCCTTGGGACCCAGTACTTC
TRBJ1-5	TRBD1	TRBV6-1	few	CASRAGQGFQPQHF	TGTGCCAGCAGGGCGGGACAGGGGTTTCAGCCCCAGCATTTT
TRBJ2-1	-	TRBV20-1	few	CSASILHEQFF	TGCAGTGCTAGTATTCTGCATGAGCAGTTCTTC
TRBJ2-7	TRBD1	TRBV27	-	CASSSPGTGTYEQYF	TGTGCCAGCAGTTCCCCCGGGACAGGGACCTACGAGCAGTACTTC
TRBJ2-7	-	TRBV10-2	few	CASSELAREQYF	TGCGCCAGCAGTGAGCTTGCGCGAGAGCAGTACTTC
TRBJ2-7	TRBD1	TRBV5-6	-	CASSLAGGQSFYF	TGTGCCAGCAGCTTGGCAGGGGGACAGTCGTTTTACTTC
TRBJ1-2	-	TRBV2	-	CASSESVYGYTF	TGTGCCAGCAGTGAAAGCGTCTATGGCTACACCTTC
TRBJ2-3	TRBD2	TRBV5-1	-	CASSSWTSGVPGEYF	TGCGCCAGCAGCTCCTGGACTAGCGGGGTACCAGGGGAGTATTTT
TRBJ1-2	TRBD1	TRBV15	once	CATSRVGGRNVGYTF	TGTGCCACCAGCAGAGTAGGGGGCCGAAATGTCGGCTACACCTTC
TRBJ1-2	TRBD1	TRBV6-1	-	CASSLRQGRAGGYTF	TGTGCCAGCAGCCTGCGACAGGGACGAGCGGGTGGCTACACCTTC
TRBJ1-3	-	TRBV2	-	CASRSGQGLPGNTIYF	TGTGCCAGCCGCTCGGGTCAGGGTCTACCTGGAAACACCATATATTTT
TRBJ1-1	TRBD1	TRBV6-5	few	CASSRSSGGNTEAFF	TGTGCCAGCAGTCGATCCTCAGGGGGTAACACTGAAGCTTTCTTT
TRBJ2-4	-	TRBV5-1	-	CASNQGLGDIQYF	TGCGCCAGTAACCAGGGGCTCGGGGACATTCAGTACTTC
TRBJ2-1	-	TRBV19	-	CASSGDNEQFF	TGTGCCAGTTCAGGGGACAATGAGCAGTTCTTC
TRBJ2-1	-	TRBV7-3	-	CASSPTGSKEQFF	TGTGCCAGCAGTCCCACAGGGTCCAAGGAGCAGTTCTTC
TRBJ1-2	TRBD1	TRBV25-1	-	CASSADRGLGGYTF	TGTGCCAGCAGTGCCGACAGGGGGCTGGGTGGCTACACCTTC
TRBJ2-5	TRBD2	TRBV13	-	CASSLRTSGGLETQYF	TGTGCCAGCAGCTTACGGACTAGCGGGGGGTTGGAGACCCAGTACTTC
TRBJ1-1	-	TRBV19	-	CASSIVGTANTEAFF	TGTGCCAGTAGTATAGTAGGGACGGCGAACACTGAAGCTTTCTTT
TRBJ1-6	TRBD1	TRBV14	-	CASSQDRGNSPLHF	TGTGCCAGCAGCCAAGACAGGGGGAATTCACCCCTCCACTTT
TRBJ2-5	-	TRBV7-9	-	CASSSETQYF	TGTGCCAGCAGCTCTGAGACCCAGTACTTC
TRBJ2-3	TRBD1	TRBV30	-	CAYNRGGPDTQYF	TGTGCCTATAACAGGGGCGGCCCAGATACGCAGTATTTT
TRBJ2-7	-	TRBV14	-	CASSPLPDRFSYEQYF	TGTGCCAGCAGCCCCCTACCCGACAGGTTTTCCTACGAGCAGTACTTC
TRBJ2-1	TRBD2	TRBV29-1	few	CSVELGLADAYNEQFF	TGCAGCGTTGAACTAGGGCTAGCGGACGCCTACAATGAGCAGTTCTTC
TRBJ2-2	-	TRBV5-1	-	CASSGTPNTGELFF	TGCGCCAGCAGTGGGACACCAAACACCGGGGAGCTGTTTTTT
TRBJ2-3	-	TRBV19	-	CASSIDLSGTDTQYF	TGTGCCAGTAGTATAGATCTGTCGGGCACAGATACGCAGTATTTT
TRBJ1-2	-	TRBV10-3	-	CAISEGADIFGYTF	TGTGCCATCAGTGAGGGGGCGGACATTTTTGGCTACACCTTC
TRBJ1-2	-	TRBV30	-	CAWMRGRGIYGYTF	TGTGCCTGGATGCGGGGGCGGGGGATATATGGCTACACCTTC
TRBJ1-2	-	TRBV27	-	CASSLSGDVGGGYTF	TGTGCCAGCAGTTTGTCGGGGGACGTGGGTGGTGGCTACACCTTC
TRBJ1-4	TRBD1	TRBV5-1	-	CASSLGGTGREKLFF	TGCGCCAGCAGCCTAGGAGGGACAGGGAGGGAAAAACTGTTTTTT
TRBJ1-4	-	TRBV6-5	few	CATIARGAGEKLFF	TGTGCCACCATCGCCCGGGGCGCAGGTGAAAAACTGTTTTTT
TRBJ1-5	-	TRBV7-8	-	CASSLGRGNQPQHF	TGTGCCAGCAGCTTAGGACGGGGGAATCAGCCCCAGCATTTT
TRBJ1-2	-	TRBV4-2	-	CASSQGADWIAYGYTF	TGTGCCAGCAGCCAAGGGGCCGACTGGATTGCCTATGGCTACACCTTC
TRBJ1-2	-	TRBV4-2	once	CASSHGQPNYGYTF	TGTGCCAGCAGCCACGGACAGCCCAACTATGGCTACACCTTC
TRBJ2-3	TRBD2	TRBV6-1	-	CASNSLSGETDTQYF	TGTGCCAGCAATTCTCTTAGCGGGGAGACAGATACGCAGTATTTT
TRBJ1-5	-	TRBV23-1	-	CASSQGCDRRGVQPQHF	TGCGCCAGCAGCCAGGGGTGTGACAGGAGAGGAGTTCAGCCCCAGCATTTT
TRBJ1-1	TRBD1	TRBV15	-	CATSRGGGEAFF	TGTGCCACCAGCCGAGGGGGCGGTGAAGCTTTCTTT
TRBJ1-2	TRBD1	TRBV6-1	-	CASSDYGRQGAVYGYTF	TGTGCCAGCAGTGATTACGGGAGGCAGGGGGCTGTCTATGGCTACACCTTC
TRBJ2-2	-	TRBV19	few	CASSIDGPQTGELFF	TGTGCCAGTAGTATAGATGGGCCCCAAACCGGGGAGCTGTTTTTT
TRBJ2-2	-	TRBV11-3	-	CASSRGDGNTGELFF	TGTGCCAGCAGCCGCGGTGACGGGAACACCGGGGAGCTGTTTTTT
TRBJ1-2	-	TRBV15	-	CATSPVDRNNYGYTF	TGTGCCACCAGCCCCGTAGACAGAAATAACTATGGCTACACCTTC
TRBJ1-1	TRBD1	TRBV7-9	-	CASSDRTGWRAFF	TGTGCCAGCAGCGACAGGACAGGGTGGAGAGCTTTCTTT
TRBJ1-1	-	TRBV25-1	-	CASSALGGNTEAFF	TGTGCCAGCAGTGCTTTGGGGGGGAACACTGAAGCTTTCTTT
TRBJ1-1	-	TRBV6-1	few	CASSDAGTLNTEAFF	TGTGCCAGCAGTGACGCCGGGACACTTAACACTGAAGCTTTCTTT
TRBJ2-2	TRBD1	TRBV7-9	-	CALQRGQSAAGELFF	TGTGCCCTTCAAAGGGGACAGTCGGCAGCCGGGGAGCTGTTTTTT
TRBJ1-4	-	TRBV6-8	-	CASSQPRDRRRSNEKLFF	TGTGCCAGCAGTCAACCCCGGGATAGGAGACGGAGTAATGAAAAACTGTTTTTT
TRBJ2-2	-	TRBV6-1	-	CASSEAREFTGELFF	TGTGCCAGCAGTGAAGCGAGAGAGTTCACCGGGGAGCTGTTTTTT
TRBJ1-2	-	TRBV6-5	-	CASSYMRGDYGYTF	TGTGCCAGCAGTTATATGCGGGGTGACTATGGCTACACCTTC
TRBJ2-7	-	TRBV18	-	CASSYREAYEQYF	TGTGCCAGCTCCTACCGAGAGGCCTACGAGCAGTACTTC
TRBJ2-7	-	TRBV19	-	CASSIRGPHYEQYF	TGTGCCAGTAGTATTCGGGGACCCCACTACGAGCAGTACTTC
TRBJ1-3	-	TRBV5-1	-	CASSLGSDGNTIYF	TGCGCCAGCAGCTTGGGGAGCGACGGAAACACCATATATTTT
TRBJ2-5	-	TRBV5-1	-	CASSPGQGQGETQYF	TGCGCCAGCAGCCCGGGGCAGGGGCAGGGAGAGACCCAGTACTTC
TRBJ1-1	TRBD1	TRBV27	few	CASRVQGANTEAFF	TGTGCCAGCAGGGTACAGGGGGCTAATACTGAAGCTTTCTTT
TRBJ1-4	TRBD1	TRBV6-6	-	CASRTGRATNEKLFF	TGTGCCAGTCGGACAGGGCGAGCAACTAATGAAAAACTGTTTTTT
TRBJ1-1	-	TRBV28	medium-sized	CASSNRETGRTEAFF	TGTGCCAGCAGTAATAGGGAGACAGGTCGGACTGAAGCTTTCTTT
TRBJ2-1	-	TRBV6-6	-	CASSYTRVYNEQLF	TGTGCCAGCAGTTACACCAGGGTCTACAATGAGCAGCTCTTC
TRBJ1-1	TRBD1	TRBV6-1	few	CASSQTGKTEAFF	TGTGCCAGCAGCCAGACAGGGAAGACTGAAGCTTTCTTT
TRBJ2-7	TRBD2	TRBV4-1	-	CASSQVHGRPAYEQYF	TGCGCCAGCAGCCAAGTGCACGGGAGGCCCGCCTACGAGCAGTACTTC
TRBJ1-2	-	TRBV2	few	CASRDTANYGYTF	TGTGCCAGCAGAGACACCGCTAACTATGGCTACACCTTC
TRBJ2-7	-	TRBV6-1	-	CASSGGGTGYYEQYF	TGTGCCAGCAGTGGGGGGGGGACAGGTTACTACGAGCAGTACTTC